This T cell receptor (beta chain) was recovered during a study of OX40 agonist ivuxolimab in advanced cancers. Overall study findings and caveats: On average, CD8+ T cells had more expanded clones than CD4+.

The V end was cut by 6 bases, the J end by 8 bases, with 16 bases between. The CDR3 is 14 amino acids. Germline V gene sequence: CDR1 MDHEN, CDR2 SYDVKM. The protocol was immunoSEQ multiplex PCR, while the TCRdb copy is restricted to in-frame clones and leaves out a portion. In the table there are around 94,000 clones, under 95% of which are singletons. Concerning this clone: What it binds is unknown.

Source: CD4+ or CD8+ T cells sorted from blood, taken in a trial of the OX40 agonist ivuxolimab. The clonotype was recovered from an adult with an advanced solid tumor such as melanoma, head and neck, liver or kidney cancer. V is TRBV28 and J is TRBJ1-4, with D tentatively TRBD1 (6 bases). CDR3 protein: CASSLTGYEEKLFF. The CDR3 DNA is TGTGCCAGCAGCCTTACAGGGTATGAAGAAAAACTGTTTTTT.